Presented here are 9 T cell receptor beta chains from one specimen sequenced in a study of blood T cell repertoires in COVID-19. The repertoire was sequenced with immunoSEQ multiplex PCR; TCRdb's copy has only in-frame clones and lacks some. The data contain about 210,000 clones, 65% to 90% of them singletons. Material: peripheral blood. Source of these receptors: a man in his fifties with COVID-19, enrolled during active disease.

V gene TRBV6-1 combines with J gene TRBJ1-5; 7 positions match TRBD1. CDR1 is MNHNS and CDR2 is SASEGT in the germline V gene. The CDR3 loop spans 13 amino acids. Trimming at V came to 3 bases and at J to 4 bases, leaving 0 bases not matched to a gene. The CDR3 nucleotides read TGTGCCAGCAGTGAGACAGGGAATCAGCCCCAGCATTTT. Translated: CASSETGNQPQHF.

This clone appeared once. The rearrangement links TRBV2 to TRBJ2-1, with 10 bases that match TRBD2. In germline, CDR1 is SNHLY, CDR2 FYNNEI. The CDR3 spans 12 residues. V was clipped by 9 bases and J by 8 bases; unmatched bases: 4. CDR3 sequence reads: CASKRGGDEQFF. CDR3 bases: TGTGCCAGTAAGCGGGGGGGCGATGAGCAGTTCTTC. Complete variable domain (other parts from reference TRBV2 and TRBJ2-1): EPEVTQTPSHQVTQMGQEVILRCVPISNHLYFYWYRQILGQKVEFLVSFYNNEISEKSEIFDDQFSVERPDGSNFTLKIRSTKLEDSAMYFCASKRGGDEQFFGPGTRLTVL.

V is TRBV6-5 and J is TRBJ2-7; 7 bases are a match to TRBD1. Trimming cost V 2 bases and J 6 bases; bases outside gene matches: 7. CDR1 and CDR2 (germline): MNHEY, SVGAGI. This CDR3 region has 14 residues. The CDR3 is CASSYGQDISEQYF. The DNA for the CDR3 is TGTGCCAGCAGTTACGGACAGGATATCTCCGAGCAGTACTTC.

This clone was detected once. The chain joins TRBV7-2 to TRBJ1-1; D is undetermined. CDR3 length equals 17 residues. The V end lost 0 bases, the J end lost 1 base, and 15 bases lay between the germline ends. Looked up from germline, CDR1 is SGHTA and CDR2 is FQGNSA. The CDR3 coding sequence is TGTGCCAGCAGCTTAGCTTTTGGGCCCTCCCGGAACACTGAAGCTTTCTTT. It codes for CASSLAFGPSRNTEAFF.

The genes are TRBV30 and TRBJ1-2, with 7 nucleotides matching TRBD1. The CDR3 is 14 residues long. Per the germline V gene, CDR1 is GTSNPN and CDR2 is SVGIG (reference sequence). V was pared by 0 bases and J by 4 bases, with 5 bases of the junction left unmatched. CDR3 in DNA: TGTGCCTGGAGTGTACAGGGGACGGTCTATGGCTACACCTTC. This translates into CAWSVQGTVYGYTF. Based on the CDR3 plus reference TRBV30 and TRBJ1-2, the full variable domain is SQTIHQWPATLVQPVGSPLSLECTVEGTSNPNLYWYRQAAGRGLQLLFYSVGIGQISSEVPQNLSASRPQDRQFILSSKKLLLSDSGFYLCAWSVQGTVYGYTFGSGTRLTVV.

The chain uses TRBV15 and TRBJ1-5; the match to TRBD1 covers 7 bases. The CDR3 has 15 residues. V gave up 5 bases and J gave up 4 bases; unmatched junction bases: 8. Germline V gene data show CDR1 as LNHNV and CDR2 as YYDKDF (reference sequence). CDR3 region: CATSLYRGGNQPQHF. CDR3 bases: TGTGCCACCAGCCTATACAGGGGCGGGAATCAGCCCCAGCATTTT. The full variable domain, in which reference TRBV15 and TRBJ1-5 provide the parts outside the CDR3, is DAMVIQNPRYQVTQFGKPVTLSCSQTLNHNVMYWYQQKSSQAPKLLFHYYDKDFNNEADTPDNFQSRRPNTSFCFLDIRSPGLGDTAMYLCATSLYRGGNQPQHFGDGTRLSIL.

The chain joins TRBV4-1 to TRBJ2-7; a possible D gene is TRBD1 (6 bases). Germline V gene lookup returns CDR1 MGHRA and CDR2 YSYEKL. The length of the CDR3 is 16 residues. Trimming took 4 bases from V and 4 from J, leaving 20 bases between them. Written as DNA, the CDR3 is TGCGCCAGCAGCCTGGAGGTAGAGGGGGTTGTTTACGAGCAGTACTTC. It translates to CASSLEVEGVVYEQYF.

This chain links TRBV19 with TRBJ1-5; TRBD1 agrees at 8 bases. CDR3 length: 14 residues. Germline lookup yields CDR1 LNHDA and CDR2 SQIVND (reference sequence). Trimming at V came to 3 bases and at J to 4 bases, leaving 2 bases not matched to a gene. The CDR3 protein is CASSMGQANQPQHF. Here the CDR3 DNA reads TGTGCCAGTAGTATGGGACAGGCTAATCAGCCCCAGCATTTT.

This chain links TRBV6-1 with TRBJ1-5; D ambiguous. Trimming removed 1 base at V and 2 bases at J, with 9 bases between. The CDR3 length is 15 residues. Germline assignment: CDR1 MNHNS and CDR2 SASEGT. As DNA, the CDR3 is TGTGCCAGCAGTGAAGGTTCGAGAGGCAATCAGCCCCAGCATTTT. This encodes CASSEGSRGNQPQHF.